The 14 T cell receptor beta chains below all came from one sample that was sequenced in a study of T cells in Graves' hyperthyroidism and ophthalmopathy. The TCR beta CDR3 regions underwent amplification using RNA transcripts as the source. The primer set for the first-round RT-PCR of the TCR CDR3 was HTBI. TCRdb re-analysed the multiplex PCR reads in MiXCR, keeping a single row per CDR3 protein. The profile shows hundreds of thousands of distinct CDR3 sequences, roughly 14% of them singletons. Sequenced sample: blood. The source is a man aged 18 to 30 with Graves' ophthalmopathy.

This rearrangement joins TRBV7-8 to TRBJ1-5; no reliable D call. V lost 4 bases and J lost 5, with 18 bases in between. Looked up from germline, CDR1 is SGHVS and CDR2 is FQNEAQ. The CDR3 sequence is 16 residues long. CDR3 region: CASSSKRVRVDQPQHF. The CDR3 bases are TGTGCCAGCAGCTCGAAAAGGGTTAGGGTCGATCAGCCCCAGCATTTT. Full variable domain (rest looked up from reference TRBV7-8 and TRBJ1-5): GAGVSQSPRYKVAKRGQDVALRCDPISGHVSLFWYQQALGQGPEFLTYFQNEAQLDKSGLPSDRFFAERPEGSVSTLKIQRTQQEDSAVYLCASSSKRVRVDQPQHFGDGTRLSIL.

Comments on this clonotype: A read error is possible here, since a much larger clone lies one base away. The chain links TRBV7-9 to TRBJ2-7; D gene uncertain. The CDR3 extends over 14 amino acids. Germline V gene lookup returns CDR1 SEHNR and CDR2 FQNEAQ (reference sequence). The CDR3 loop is CASSLDCQSSEQYF. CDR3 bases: TGTGCCAGCAGCTTAGACTGTCAGTCCTCCGAGCAGTACTTC.

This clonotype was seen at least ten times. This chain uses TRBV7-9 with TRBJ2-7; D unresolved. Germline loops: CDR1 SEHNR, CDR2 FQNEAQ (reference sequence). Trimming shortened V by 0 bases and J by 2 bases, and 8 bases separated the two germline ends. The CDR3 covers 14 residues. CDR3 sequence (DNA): TGTGCCAGCAGCTTAGCGGGCAACACCTACGAGCAGTACTTC. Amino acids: CASSLAGNTYEQYF.

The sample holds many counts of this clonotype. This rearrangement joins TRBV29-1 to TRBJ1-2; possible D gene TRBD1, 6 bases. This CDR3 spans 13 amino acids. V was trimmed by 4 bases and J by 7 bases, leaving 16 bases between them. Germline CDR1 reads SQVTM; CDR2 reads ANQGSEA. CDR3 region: CSVARGHPTGYTF. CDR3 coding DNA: TGCAGCGTTGCGCGGGGACACCCCACTGGCTACACCTTC.

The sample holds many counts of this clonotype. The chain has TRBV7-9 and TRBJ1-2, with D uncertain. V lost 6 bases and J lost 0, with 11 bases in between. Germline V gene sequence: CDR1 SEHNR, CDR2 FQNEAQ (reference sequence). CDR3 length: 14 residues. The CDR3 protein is CASRSEDTNYGYTF. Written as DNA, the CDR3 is TGTGCCAGCAGATCCGAAGATACTAACTATGGCTACACCTTC.

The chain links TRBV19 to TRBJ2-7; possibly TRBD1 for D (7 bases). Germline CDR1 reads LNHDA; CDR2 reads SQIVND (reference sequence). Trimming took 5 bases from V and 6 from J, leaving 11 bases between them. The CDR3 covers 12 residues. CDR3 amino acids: CASSPRGAEQYF. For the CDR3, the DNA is TGTGCCAGTAGTCCCAGGGGGGCCGAGCAGTACTTC.

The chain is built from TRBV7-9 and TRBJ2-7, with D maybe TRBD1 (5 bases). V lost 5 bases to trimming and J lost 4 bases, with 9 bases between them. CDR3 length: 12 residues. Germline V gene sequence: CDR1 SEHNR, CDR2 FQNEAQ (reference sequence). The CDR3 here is CASSTTEYEQYF. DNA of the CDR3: TGTGCCAGCAGCACGACAGAATACGAGCAGTACTTC.

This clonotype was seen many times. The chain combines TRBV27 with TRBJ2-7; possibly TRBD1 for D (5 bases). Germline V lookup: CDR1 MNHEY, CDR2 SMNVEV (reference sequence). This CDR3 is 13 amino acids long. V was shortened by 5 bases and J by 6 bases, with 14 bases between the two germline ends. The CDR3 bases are TGTGCCAGCAGTCAGGGTTCCTTTTCCGAGCAGTACTTC. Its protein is CASSQGSFSEQYF.

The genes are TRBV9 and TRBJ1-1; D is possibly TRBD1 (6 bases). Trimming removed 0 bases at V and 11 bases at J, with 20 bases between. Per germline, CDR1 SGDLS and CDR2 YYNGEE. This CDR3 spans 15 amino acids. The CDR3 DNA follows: TGTGCCAGCAGCGTAGGGGAGTCGGTACAGGGTATCGCTTTCTTT. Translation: CASSVGESVQGIAFF.

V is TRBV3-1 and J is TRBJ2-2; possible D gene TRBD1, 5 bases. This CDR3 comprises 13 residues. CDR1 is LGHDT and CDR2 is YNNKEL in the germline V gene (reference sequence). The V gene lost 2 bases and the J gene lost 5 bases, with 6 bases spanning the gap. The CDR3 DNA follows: TGTGCCAGCAGCCAAAGGGGAACCGGGGAGCTGTTTTTT. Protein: CASSQRGTGELFF.

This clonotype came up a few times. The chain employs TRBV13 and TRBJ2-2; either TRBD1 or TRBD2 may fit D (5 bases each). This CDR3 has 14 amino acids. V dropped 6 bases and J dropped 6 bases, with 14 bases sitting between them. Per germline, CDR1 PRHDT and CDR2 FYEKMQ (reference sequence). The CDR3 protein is CASSQRQGSGELFF. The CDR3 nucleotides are TGTGCCAGCAGTCAGCGGCAGGGATCCGGGGAGCTGTTTTTT.

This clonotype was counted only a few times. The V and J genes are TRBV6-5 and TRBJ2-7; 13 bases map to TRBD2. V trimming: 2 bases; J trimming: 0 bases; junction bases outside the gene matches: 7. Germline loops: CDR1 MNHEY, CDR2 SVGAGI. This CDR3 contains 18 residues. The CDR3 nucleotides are TGTGCCAGCAGTTACCGGACTAGCGGGAGTGCCAACTCCTACGAGCAGTACTTC. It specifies CASSYRTSGSANSYEQYF.

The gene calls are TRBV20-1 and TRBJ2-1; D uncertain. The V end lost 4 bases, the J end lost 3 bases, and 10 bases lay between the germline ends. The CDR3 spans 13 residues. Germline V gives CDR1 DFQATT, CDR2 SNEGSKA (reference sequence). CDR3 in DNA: TGCAGTGCTATCGGGCAGAACTACAATGAGCAGTTCTTC. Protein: CSAIGQNYNEQFF.

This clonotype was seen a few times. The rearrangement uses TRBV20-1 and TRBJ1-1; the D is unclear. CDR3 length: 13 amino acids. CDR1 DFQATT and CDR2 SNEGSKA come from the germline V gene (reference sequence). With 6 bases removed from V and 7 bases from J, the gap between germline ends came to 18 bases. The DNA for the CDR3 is TGCAGTGCCGCCATCGATAGGACCTTTGAAGCTTTCTTT. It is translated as CSAAIDRTFEAFF.